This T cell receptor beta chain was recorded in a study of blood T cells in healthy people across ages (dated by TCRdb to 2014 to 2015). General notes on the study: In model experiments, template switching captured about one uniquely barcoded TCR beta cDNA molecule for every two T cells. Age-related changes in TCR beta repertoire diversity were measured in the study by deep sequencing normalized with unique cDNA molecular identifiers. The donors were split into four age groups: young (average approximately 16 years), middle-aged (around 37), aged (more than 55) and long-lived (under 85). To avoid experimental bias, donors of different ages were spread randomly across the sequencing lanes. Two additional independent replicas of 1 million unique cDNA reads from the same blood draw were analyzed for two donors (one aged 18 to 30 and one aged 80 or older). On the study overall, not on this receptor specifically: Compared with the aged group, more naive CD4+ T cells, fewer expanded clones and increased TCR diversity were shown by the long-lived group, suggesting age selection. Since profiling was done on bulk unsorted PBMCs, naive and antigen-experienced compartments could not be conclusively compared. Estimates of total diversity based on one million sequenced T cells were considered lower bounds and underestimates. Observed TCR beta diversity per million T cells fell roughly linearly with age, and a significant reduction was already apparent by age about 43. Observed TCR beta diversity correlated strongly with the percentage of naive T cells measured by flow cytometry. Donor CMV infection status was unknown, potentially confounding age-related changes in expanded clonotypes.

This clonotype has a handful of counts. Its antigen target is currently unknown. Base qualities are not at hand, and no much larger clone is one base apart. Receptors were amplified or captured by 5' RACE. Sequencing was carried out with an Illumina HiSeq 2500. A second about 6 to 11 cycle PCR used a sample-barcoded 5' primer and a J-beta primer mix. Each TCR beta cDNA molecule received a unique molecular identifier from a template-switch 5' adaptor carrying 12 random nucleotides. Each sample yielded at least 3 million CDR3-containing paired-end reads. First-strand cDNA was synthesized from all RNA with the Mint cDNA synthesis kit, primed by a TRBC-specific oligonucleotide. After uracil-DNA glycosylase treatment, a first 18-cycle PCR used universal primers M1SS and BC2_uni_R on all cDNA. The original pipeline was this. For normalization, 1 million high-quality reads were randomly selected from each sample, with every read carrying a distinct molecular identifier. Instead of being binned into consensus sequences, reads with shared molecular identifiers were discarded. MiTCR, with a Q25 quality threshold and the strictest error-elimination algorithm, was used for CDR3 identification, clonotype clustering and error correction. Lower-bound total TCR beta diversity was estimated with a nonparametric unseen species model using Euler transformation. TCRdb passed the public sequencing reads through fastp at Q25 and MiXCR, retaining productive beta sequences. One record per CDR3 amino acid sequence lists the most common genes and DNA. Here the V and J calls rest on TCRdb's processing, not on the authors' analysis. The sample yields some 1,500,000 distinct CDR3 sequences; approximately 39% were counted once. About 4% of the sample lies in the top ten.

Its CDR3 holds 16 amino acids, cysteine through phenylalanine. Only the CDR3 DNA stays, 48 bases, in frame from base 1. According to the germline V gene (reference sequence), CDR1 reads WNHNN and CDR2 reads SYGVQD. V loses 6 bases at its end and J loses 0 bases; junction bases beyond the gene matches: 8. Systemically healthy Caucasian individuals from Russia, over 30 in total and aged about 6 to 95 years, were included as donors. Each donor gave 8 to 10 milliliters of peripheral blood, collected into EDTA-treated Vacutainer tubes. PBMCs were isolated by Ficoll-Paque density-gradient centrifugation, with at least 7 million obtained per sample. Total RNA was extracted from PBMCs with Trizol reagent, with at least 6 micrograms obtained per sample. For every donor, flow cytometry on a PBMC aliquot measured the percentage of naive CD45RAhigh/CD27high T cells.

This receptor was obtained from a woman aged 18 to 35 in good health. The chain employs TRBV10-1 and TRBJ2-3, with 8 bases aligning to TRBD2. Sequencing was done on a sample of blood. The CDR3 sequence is CASSRLSGASTDTQYF. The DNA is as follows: TGCGCCAGCAGCCGACTTAGCGGGGCTAGCACAGATACGCAGTATTTT.